The subject of this entry is one T cell receptor (beta chain). Antigen: not known. The sample belongs to a study of chemoradiotherapy in HPV16-positive cancers. Study-wide results and caveats: During treatment, candidate HPV-specific clones and E7-related motifs expanded in tumor. The functional HPV-specific definition rests on just a couple of HPV16-positive patients.

Profiled with immunoSEQ multiplex PCR; TCRdb holds only in-frame clones, not every one. This table holds some 30,000 clones, around 84% found once. Germline lookup yields CDR1 MNHEY and CDR2 SVGAGI. The CDR3 spans 13 residues. Between the trimmed V and J ends, which lost 2 bases and 6 bases, there was a span of 10 bases. The clonotype originates from a human donor with HPV-associated anogenital cancer. The specimen was blood, collected from a patient who underwent chemoradiotherapy. The chain uses TRBV6-5 and TRBJ1-1, with unresolved D. CDR3 DNA sequence: TGTGCCAGCAGTTACCCCGGGGTTCCTGAAGCTTTCTTT. Translating it yields CASSYPGVPEAFF.